This T cell receptor (beta chain) was identified in a study of T cells after posttransplantation cyclophosphamide. On the day of bone marrow donation, the related graft donor provided peripheral blood. V shed 6 bases and J shed 1 base, with 15 bases lying between them. The CDR3 is 15 amino acids. Germline CDR1 is MNHNS and CDR2 is SASEGT. This clone came up many times. Profiled with immunoSEQ multiplex PCR; TCRdb holds only in-frame clones, not every one. This sample carries about 30,000 clones, none of them present only once. The sequencing sample was made of PBMCs. The clonotype originates from a woman younger than 45 in good health and a related stem cell transplant donor. The J gene is TRBJ1-2, the V gene TRBV6-1; a weak D match, TRBD1 (6 bases). The CDR3 reads CASSLTGRGNYGYTF. In DNA form, the CDR3 reads TGTGCCAGCAGCCTCACGGGCAGGGGTAACTATGGCTACACCTTC.